The clone carrying this T cell receptor (beta chain) was seen more than once but under ten times. The antigen is unknown. Treatment denoted: roughly ten-day PBMC culture with coronavirus spike peptide pools or control peptides (ViraFEST assay). Cultured CD4+ T-cell DNA underwent Oncomine TCR Beta short-read sequencing. TCRdb used MiXCR to reprocess the PCR reads, holding one entry per CDR3 protein. Among around 12,000 distinct CDR3 sequences listed, less than 45% were seen once. This sample was included in a study of vaccination and CD4 T cells after COVID-19. In the study overall: Sampling after COVID took place at a median of about 98 days (range 35 to 161) following diagnosis. Following dose two, a median about 72 days (range 14 to 241) passed before post-vaccine samples were taken.

Study-level findings and limits: For convalescent patients, a median around 90% of reactive clones surfaced exclusively after vaccination.

The length of the CDR3 is 13 residues. Per the germline V gene, CDR1 is DFQATT and CDR2 is SNEGSKA (reference sequence). Trimming removed 6 bases at V and 8 bases at J, with 14 bases between. V usage is TRBV20-1 and J usage is TRBJ1-6, with TRBD1 as a possible D gene (5 bases). The TCR sequence derives from a human donor who had recovered from COVID-19. The specimen comprised CD4+ T cells from blood, cultured in vitro, sampled after SARS-CoV-2 vaccination. CDR3 bases: TGCAGTGCCCTCGGGGTGGGGGATTCACCCCTCCACTTT. Residues: CSALGVGDSPLHF.